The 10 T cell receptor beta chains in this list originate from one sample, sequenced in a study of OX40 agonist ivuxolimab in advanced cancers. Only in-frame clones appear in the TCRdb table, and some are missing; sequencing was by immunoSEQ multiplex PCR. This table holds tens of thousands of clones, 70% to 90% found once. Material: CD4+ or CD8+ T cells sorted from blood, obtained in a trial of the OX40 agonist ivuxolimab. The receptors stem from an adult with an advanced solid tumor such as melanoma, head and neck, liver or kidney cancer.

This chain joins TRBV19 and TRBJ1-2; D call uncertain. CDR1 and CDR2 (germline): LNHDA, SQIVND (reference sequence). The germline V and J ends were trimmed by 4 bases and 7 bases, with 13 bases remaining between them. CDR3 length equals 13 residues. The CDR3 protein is CASSNQASRGYTF. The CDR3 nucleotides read TGTGCCAGTAGTAACCAGGCTTCCCGTGGCTACACCTTC.

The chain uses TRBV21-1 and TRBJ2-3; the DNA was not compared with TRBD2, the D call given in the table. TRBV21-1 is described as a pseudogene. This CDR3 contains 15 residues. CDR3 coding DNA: TGTGCCAGCAGCAAGGGACTAGTGGGGATTGATACGCAGTATTTT. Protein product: CASSKGLVGIDTQYF.

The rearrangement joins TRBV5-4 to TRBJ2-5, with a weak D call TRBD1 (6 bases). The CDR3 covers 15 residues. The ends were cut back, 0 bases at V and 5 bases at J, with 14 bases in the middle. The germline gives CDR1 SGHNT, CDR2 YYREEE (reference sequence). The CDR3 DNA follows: TGTGCCAGCAGCTTGGTAGCAGGGGTGGGCGAGACCCAGTACTTC. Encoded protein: CASSLVAGVGETQYF.

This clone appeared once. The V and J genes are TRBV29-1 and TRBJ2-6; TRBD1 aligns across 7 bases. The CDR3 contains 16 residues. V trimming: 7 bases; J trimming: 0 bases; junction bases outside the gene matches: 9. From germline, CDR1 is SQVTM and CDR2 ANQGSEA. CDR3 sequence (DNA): TGCAGCGCCATCGACAGGGAAAACTCTGGGGCCAACGTCCTGACTTTC. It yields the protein CSAIDRENSGANVLTF.

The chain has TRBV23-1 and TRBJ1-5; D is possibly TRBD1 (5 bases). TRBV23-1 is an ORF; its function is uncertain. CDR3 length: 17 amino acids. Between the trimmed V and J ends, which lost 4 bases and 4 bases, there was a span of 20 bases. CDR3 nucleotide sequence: TGCGCCAGCAGTCCTCCCGGCGCACAGGACGGTAATCAGCCCCAGCATTTT. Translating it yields CASSPPGAQDGNQPQHF.

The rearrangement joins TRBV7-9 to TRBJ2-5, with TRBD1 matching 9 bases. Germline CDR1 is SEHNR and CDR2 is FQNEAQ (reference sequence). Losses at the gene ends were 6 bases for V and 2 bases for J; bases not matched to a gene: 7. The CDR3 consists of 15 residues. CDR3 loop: CASSRPGQGQETQYF. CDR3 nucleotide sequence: TGTGCCAGCAGTAGGCCGGGACAGGGACAAGAGACCCAGTACTTC.

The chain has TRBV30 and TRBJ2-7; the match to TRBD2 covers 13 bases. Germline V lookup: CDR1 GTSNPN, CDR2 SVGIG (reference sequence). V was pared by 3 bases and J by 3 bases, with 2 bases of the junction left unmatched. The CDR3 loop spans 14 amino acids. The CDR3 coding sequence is TGTGCCTGGAGGGGGACTAGCGGGAACTACGAGCAGTACTTC. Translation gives CAWRGTSGNYEQYF.

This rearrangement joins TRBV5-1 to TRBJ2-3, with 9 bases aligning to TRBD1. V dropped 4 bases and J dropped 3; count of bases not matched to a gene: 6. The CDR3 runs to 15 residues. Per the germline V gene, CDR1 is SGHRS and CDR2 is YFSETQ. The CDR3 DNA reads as TGCGCCAGCAGCCCCGGACAGGGGTGGACAGATACGCAGTATTTT. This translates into CASSPGQGWTDTQYF.

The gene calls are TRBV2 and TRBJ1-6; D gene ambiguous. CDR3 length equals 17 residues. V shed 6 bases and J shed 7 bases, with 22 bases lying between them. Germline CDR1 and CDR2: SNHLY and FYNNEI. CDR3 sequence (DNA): TGTGCCAGCAGGGGCGGAGGAGGGTCCTGGGGAAATTCACCCCTCCACTTT. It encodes CASRGGGGSWGNSPLHF.

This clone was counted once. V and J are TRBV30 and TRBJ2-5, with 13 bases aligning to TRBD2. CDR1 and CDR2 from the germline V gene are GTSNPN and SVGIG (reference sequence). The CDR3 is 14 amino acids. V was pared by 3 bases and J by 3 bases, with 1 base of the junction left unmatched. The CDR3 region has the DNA TGTGCCTGGAGGACTAGCGGGGGGAAAGAGACCCAGTACTTC. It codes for CAWRTSGGKETQYF.